This T cell receptor (beta chain) was recorded in a study of T cell responses to AZD1222 COVID-19 vaccine. The study, taken as a whole, reports: The study identified only five or six AZD1222 recipients as seropositive at baseline. Females made up more of the donors, who were largely white British, and clonal diversity may have come out too low. Every sample of the repertoires postdated the peak T cell response.

The CDR3 contains 16 residues. Looked up from germline, CDR1 is SGHTA and CDR2 is FQGNSA. V lost 4 bases and J lost 1; bases outside the gene matches: 7. In the case of this clone: What it binds is unknown.

Data came from immunoSEQ multiplex PCR; TCRdb stores just in-frame clones and leaves some out. The sample lists roughly 80,000 clones; about nine tenths were seen once. The chain is built from TRBV7-2 and TRBJ1-3; 7 nucleotides line up with TRBD1. Sequenced material: peripheral blood, taken on day 0 of AZD1222 vaccination. This clonotype was obtained from an adult in good health. The CDR3 is CASSSMGQQSGNTIYF. In DNA, the CDR3 is TGTGCCAGCAGCTCGATGGGACAGCAATCTGGAAACACCATATATTTT.